The rows below give T cell receptor beta chains drawn from one sample of a study of cytomegalovirus exposure and HLA in healthy donors. Generated by immunoSEQ multiplex PCR, the TCRdb table keeps only in-frame clones and is missing some. This sample's table has 50,000 to 80,000 clones. Sequencing was done on a sample of PBMCs. The receptors derive from a woman aged 18-29 years in good health and CMV-seronegative. Both conserved end residues are part of each CDR3. The D gene is left open where the match is weak. Some rows have no size entry. The others give once, few or many, or a class for an expanded clone.

V	D	J	size	DNA	CDR3
TRBV7-3	TRBD2	TRBJ2-7	NA	TGTGCCAGCAGCTTAAACCCTAGCGGGCCCGGCGAGCAGTACTTC	CASSLNPSGPGEQYF
TRBV4-2	NA	TRBJ1-2	NA	TGTGCCAGCAGCCAAGATCGAACAGTGTATGGCTACACCTTC	CASSQDRTVYGYTF
TRBV30	NA	TRBJ1-1	NA	TGTGCCTGGACTCACAGCGGGTGGATCACTGAAGCTTTCTTT	CAWTHSGWITEAFF
TRBV4-1	TRBD2	TRBJ2-4	NA	TGCGCCAGCAGCCAAGCCGGGACTAGCGGGGAAACCATTCAGTACTTC	CASSQAGTSGETIQYF
TRBV11-3	TRBD2	TRBJ2-3	NA	TGTGCCAGCAGCTCCAGGACTAGTCGAGATACGCAGTATTTT	CASSSRTSRDTQYF
TRBV6-1	NA	TRBJ2-7	NA	TGTGCCAGCAGGGCTGGGGGGAAGGACGAGCAGTACTTC	CASRAGGKDEQYF
TRBV25-1	NA	TRBJ1-1	NA	TGTGCCAGCAGTATTCTGCGGGGGAAAGAGACTGAAGCTTTCTTT	CASSILRGKETEAFF
TRBV7-8	NA	TRBJ2-2	NA	TGTGCCAGCAGCCTACCTGCGGGGACCGGGGAGCTGTTTTTT	CASSLPAGTGELFF
TRBV25-1	NA	TRBJ2-7	NA	TGTGCCAGCAGTGCTGGAGACGAGTCCTACGAGCAGTACTTC	CASSAGDESYEQYF
TRBV6-1	TRBD2	TRBJ2-1	NA	TGTGCCAGCAGCGCGAGAGGCGGGAGGAACGATGAGCAGTTCTTC	CASSARGGRNDEQFF
TRBV30	NA	TRBJ2-5	NA	TGTGCCTGGAGTGTAGCCGGAGAGACCCAGTACTTC	CAWSVAGETQYF
TRBV29-1	TRBD1	TRBJ2-1	medium-sized	TGCAGCACCAGGGGGAATGAGCAGTTCTTC	CSTRGNEQFF
TRBV25-1	NA	TRBJ2-1	NA	TGTGCCAGCAGTGAATCACGGACAGCTAAATCCAATGAGCAGTTCTTC	CASSESRTAKSNEQFF
TRBV7-9	NA	TRBJ1-3	NA	TGTGCCAGCAGTCTCGACATAACGGGAAACACCATATATTTT	CASSLDITGNTIYF
TRBV25-1	NA	TRBJ1-2	NA	TGTGCCAGCAGTGAAACCGGACAGCAGTTCTATGGCTACACCTTC	CASSETGQQFYGYTF
TRBV6-5	NA	TRBJ1-3	NA	TGTGCCAGCAGTTACTCGCACAGGAGCTCTGGAAACACCATATATTTT	CASSYSHRSSGNTIYF
TRBV7-9	NA	TRBJ1-2	NA	TGTGCCAGCAGCTTAGCGAGGGTTGGGTATGGCTACACCTTC	CASSLARVGYGYTF
TRBV7-9	NA	TRBJ2-5	NA	TGTGCCACCCATGACTTTCTTGGAGAGACCCAGTACTTC	CATHDFLGETQYF
TRBV29-1	NA	TRBJ1-2	NA	TGCAGCGTTGCCAGGGTACATGGCTACACCTTC	CSVARVHGYTF
TRBV9	NA	TRBJ2-5	NA	TGTGCCAGCAGCTCAGAAGCGGGCCAAGAGACCCAGTACTTC	CASSSEAGQETQYF
TRBV28	TRBD1	TRBJ2-7	NA	TGTGCCAGCAGTTTAGACAGGGAATACGAGCAGTACTTC	CASSLDREYEQYF
TRBV13	NA	TRBJ2-1	NA	TGTGCCAGCCAGAGAACAGGGAGGGACAATGAGCAGTTCTTC	CASQRTGRDNEQFF
TRBV29-1	TRBD1	TRBJ1-1	NA	TGCAGCGGGACAAAGACAGGGAGCGTGGCTTTCTTT	CSGTKTGSVAFF
TRBV9	NA	TRBJ2-7	NA	TGTGCCAGCAGCGGCCACCCGGGCGAGCAGTACTTC	CASSGHPGEQYF
TRBV18	NA	TRBJ1-2	NA	TGTGCCAGCTCACCAGGTGACAGCTCCCCCTATGGCTACACCTTC	CASSPGDSSPYGYTF
TRBV11-3	TRBD1	TRBJ1-2	NA	TGTGCCAGCTCGGGCGGGACAGACTATGGCTACACCTTC	CASSGGTDYGYTF
TRBV6-1	NA	TRBJ1-4	NA	TGTGCCAGCAGTGGCAGACAGGTGAAATTTGCAACTAATGAAAAACTGTTTTTT	CASSGRQVKFATNEKLFF
TRBV29-1	TRBD1	TRBJ2-1	NA	TGCAGCGTTGATGGGACAGAGGGTGAGCAGTTCTTC	CSVDGTEGEQFF